This T cell receptor (beta chain) comes out of a study of beta chain features in type 1 diabetes. The V end lost 1 base, the J end lost 5 bases, and 17 bases lay between the germline ends. The CDR3 is 16 amino acids. Germline lookup yields CDR1 SGHDN and CDR2 FVKESK. Of the isolated RNA, all was reverse transcribed, and so the sequenced material was expressed TCRB transcripts. Generated by immunoSEQ multiplex PCR, the TCRdb table keeps only in-frame clones and is missing some. The sample records around 450,000 clones, approximately 10% being singletons. The chain recombines TRBV14 with TRBJ2-5; perhaps TRBD1 as D (5 bases). This TCR derives from a woman under 30 in good health. Sequences were obtained from naive CD4+ T cells from blood. The CDR3 nucleotides read TGTGCCAGCAGCCAAGGATTTCTTCGGGCAGGGGAGACCCAGTACTTC. It is translated as CASSQGFLRAGETQYF.